These T cell receptor beta chains were read from a single sample in a study of blood T cells in healthy people across ages. One entry per CDR3 protein results from TCRdb running MiXCR on the 5' RACE reads. Here the sample spans about 1.7 million distinct CDR3 sequences, approximately 28% being singletons. Material: blood. The receptors stem from a woman aged 25 to 39 in good health. Both conserved end residues are part of each CDR3. The D gene is left open where the match is weak. Size tells how often a clone was seen (once, few, many) or the class of an expanded clone, and some rows leave it out.

>TRBV7-7|TRBJ2-4|TRBD2|.
TGTGCCAGCAGCTTAGCTACTAGCGGGAGAGCCGGTTACAATGAGCAGTACTTC
CASSLATSGRAGYNEQYF
>TRBV21-1|TRBJ2-7|.|.
TGTGCCAGCAGCAAGGCTCCAGGAGGCTACAATGAGCAGTACTTC
CASSKAPGGYNEQYF
>TRBV14|TRBJ2-1|.|.
TGTGCCAGCAGCCAAGATTCCCTCGCCTACAATGAGCAGTTCTTC
CASSQDSLAYNEQFF
>TRBV2|TRBJ2-4|.|.
TGTGCCAGCAGTGAAGCGCGAGGGATGGGCATTCAGTACTTC
CASSEARGMGIQYF
>TRBV5-8|TRBJ2-1|.|.
TGTGCCAGCAGCTTGCAAAGGAGCTCCTACAATGAGCAGTTCTTC
CASSLQRSSYNEQFF
>TRBV11-2|TRBJ2-3|TRBD2|.
TGTGCCAGCAGCATTACTAGCGGGAGGGCCCTTAGCACAGATACGCAGTATTTT
CASSITSGRALSTDTQYF
>TRBV11-2|TRBJ1-2|.|.
TGTGCCAGCAGCCCTACGGGGGGGCAATATGGCTACACCTTC
CASSPTGGQYGYTF
>TRBV7-8|TRBJ1-5|TRBD1|.
TGTGCCAGCAGCCCCAAGGACAGGGTCAATCAGCCCCAGCATTTT
CASSPKDRVNQPQHF
>TRBV29-1|TRBJ2-2|TRBD1|few
TGCAGCGGTGGGACAGGGGGCTATTCCGGGGAGCTGTTTTTT
CSGGTGGYSGELFF
>TRBV6-5|TRBJ2-5|TRBD2|.
TGTGCCAGCAGTTACTCGCTAGCGGGCTACAATGAGCAGTACTTC
CASSYSLAGYNEQYF
>TRBV5-1|TRBJ2-5|TRBD1|.
TGCGCCAGCAGGGGGGCGTACGGGACAGGGGACAATGAGCAGTACTTC
CASRGAYGTGDNEQYF
>TRBV29-1|TRBJ2-5|TRBD2|few
TGCAGCGTTGCCAGACAGACTCTTGCGGGAGTTTATCAAGAGACCCAGTACTTC
CSVARQTLAGVYQETQYF
>TRBV5-1|TRBJ2-5|.|.
TGCGCCAGCAGCTTGGAGTCGGAGCCAGGGGAGACCCAGTACTTC
CASSLESEPGETQYF
>TRBV7-9|TRBJ1-1|.|.
TGTGCCAGCAGCTTAGCCCCAGGGGACCTGAACACTGAAGCTTTCTTT
CASSLAPGDLNTEAFF
>TRBV6-5|TRBJ2-7|.|few
TGTGCCAGCCGGTCCGGGCGGGTATCGGGCGAGCAGTACTTC
CASRSGRVSGEQYF